This T cell receptor (beta chain) derives from a study of Ad26.COV2.S vaccination and SARS-CoV-2 variants. Overall study findings and caveats: Assessments of TCR breadth and depth may have underestimated the total T cell responses.

The CDR3 is 13 amino acids. V lost 8 bases to trimming and J lost 1 base, with 8 bases between them. Only in-frame clones appear in the TCRdb table, and some are missing; sequencing was by immunoSEQ multiplex PCR. The sample carries under 150,000 clones, roughly 89% recorded once. As regards this clone: Its cognate antigen is unknown.

This material consisted of peripheral blood, taken after recovery from COVID-19. This TCR derives from a human donor who had recovered from COVID-19. This chain connects TRBV12-3 or TRBV12-4 to TRBJ2-2; D is perhaps TRBD2 (6 bases). CDR3 nucleotides: TGTGCCAGCGAAGCGGGGAACACCGGGGAGCTGTTTTTT. Residues: CASEAGNTGELFF.